This TCR beta chain was obtained from a study of blood T cell repertoires in COVID-19. Study context: The cDNA or gDNA used as material had been derived from T cells, B-cell-depleted T cells, or PBMCs.

The table came from immunoSEQ multiplex PCR; TCRdb's copy has only in-frame clones and leaves some out. This sample carries around 390,000 clones, 85% to 90% of them seen once, and the ten largest clones take roughly 9.4%. Membership in each cohort depended on participant-reported clinical history. V dropped 1 base and J dropped 3 bases, with 11 bases sitting between them. The CDR3 is 15 residues long. Germline CDR1 is SGHTS and CDR2 is YDEGEE. This clonotype was obtained from a woman in her forties or fifties who had recovered from COVID-19. The sequenced sample consisted of PBMCs or T cells enriched from blood (not recorded which). V and J are TRBV5-8 and TRBJ2-1; D remains unclear. CDR3 sequence (DNA): TGTGCCAGCAGCTTGTCCGGAGACGGCTACAATGAGCAGTTCTTC. It specifies CASSLSGDGYNEQFF.